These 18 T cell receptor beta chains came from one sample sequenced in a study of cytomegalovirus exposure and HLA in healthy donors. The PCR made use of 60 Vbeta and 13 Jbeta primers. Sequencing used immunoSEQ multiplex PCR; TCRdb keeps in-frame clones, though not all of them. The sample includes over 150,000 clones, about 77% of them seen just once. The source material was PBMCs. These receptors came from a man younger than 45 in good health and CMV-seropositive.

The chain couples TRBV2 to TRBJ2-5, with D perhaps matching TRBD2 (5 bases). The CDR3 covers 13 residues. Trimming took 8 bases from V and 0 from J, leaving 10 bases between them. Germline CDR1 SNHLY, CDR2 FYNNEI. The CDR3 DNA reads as TGTGCCAGCGGCGAGAGGGACCAAGAGACCCAGTACTTC. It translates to CASGERDQETQYF.

CDR3 amino acids: CASSLYGGAQGYTF. In DNA, the CDR3 is TGTGCCAGCAGCCTCTATGGGGGGGCGCAAGGCTACACCTTC. The rearrangement uses TRBV5-4 and TRBJ1-2; the D gene is possibly TRBD1 (6 bases). The CDR3 length is 14 residues. V lost 4 bases, J lost 8 bases, and 18 bases lay in between. Germline lookup yields CDR1 SGHNT and CDR2 YYREEE (reference sequence).

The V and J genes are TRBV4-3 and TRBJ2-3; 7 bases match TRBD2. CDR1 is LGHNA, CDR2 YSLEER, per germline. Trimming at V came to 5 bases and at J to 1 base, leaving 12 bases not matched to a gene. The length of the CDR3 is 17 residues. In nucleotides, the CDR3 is TGCGCCAGCAGCAGCCGGACTAGGTCTTATGGCACAGATACGCAGTATTTT. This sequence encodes CASSSRTRSYGTDTQYF.

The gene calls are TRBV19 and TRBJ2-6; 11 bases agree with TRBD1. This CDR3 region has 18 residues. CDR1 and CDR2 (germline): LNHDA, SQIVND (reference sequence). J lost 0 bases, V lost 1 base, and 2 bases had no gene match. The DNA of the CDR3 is TGTGCCAGTAGTATAGTAGGGACAGGGGGCTCTGGGGCCAACGTCCTGACTTTC. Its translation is CASSIVGTGGSGANVLTF.

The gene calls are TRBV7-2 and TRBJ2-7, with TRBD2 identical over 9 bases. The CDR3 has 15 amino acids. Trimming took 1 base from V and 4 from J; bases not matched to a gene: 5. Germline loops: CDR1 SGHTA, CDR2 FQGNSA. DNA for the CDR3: TGTGCCAGCAGCTTAGGTGCGGGGGGGGAGTACGAGCAGTACTTC. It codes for CASSLGAGGEYEQYF.

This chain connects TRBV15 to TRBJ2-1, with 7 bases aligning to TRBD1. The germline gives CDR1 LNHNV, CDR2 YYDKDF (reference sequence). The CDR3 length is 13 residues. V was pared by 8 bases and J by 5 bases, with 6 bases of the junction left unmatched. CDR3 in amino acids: CATGVDRDNEQFF. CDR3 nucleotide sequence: TGTGCCACCGGCGTAGACAGGGACAATGAGCAGTTCTTC.

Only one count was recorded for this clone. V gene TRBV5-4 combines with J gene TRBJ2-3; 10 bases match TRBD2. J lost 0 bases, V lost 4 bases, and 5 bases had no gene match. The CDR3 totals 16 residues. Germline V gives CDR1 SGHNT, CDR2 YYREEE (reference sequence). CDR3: CASSPVGLASTDTQYF. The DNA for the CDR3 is TGTGCCAGCAGCCCCGTGGGACTAGCGAGCACAGATACGCAGTATTTT. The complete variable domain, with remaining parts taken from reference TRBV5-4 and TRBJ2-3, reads ETGVTQSPTHLIKTRGQQVTLRCSSQSGHNTVSWYQQALGQGPQFIFQYYREEENGRGNFPPRFSGLQFPNYSSELNVNALELDDSALYLCASSPVGLASTDTQYFGPGTRLTVL.

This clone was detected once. CDR3 in amino acids: CASSTTSMRETQYF. CDR3 nucleotides: TGTGCCAGCAGTACGACTAGCATGAGAGAGACCCAGTACTTC. The genes are TRBV27 and TRBJ2-5; 7 bases are shared with TRBD2. Germline V gives CDR1 MNHEY, CDR2 SMNVEV (reference sequence). The CDR3 totals 14 residues. The J segment lost 4 bases and the V segment lost 5 bases, leaving 7 bases of the junction unmatched.

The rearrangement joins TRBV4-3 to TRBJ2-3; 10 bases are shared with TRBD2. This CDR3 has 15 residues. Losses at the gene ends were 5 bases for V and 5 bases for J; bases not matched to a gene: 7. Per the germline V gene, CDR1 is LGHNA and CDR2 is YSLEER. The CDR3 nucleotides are TGCGCCAGCAGCATTGGGACTAGCGACGAAGATACGCAGTATTTT. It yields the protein CASSIGTSDEDTQYF.

The CDR3 region is CASSYLQGAHGYTF. DNA for the CDR3: TGTGCCAGCAGTTACCTACAGGGGGCGCATGGCTACACCTTC. V gene TRBV6-6 combines with J gene TRBJ1-2; 9 bases are a match to TRBD1. Germline V CDR1 and CDR2: MNHNY, SVGAGI (reference sequence). This CDR3 region has 14 residues. V lost 2 bases to trimming and J lost 6 bases; unmatched junction nucleotides: 4.

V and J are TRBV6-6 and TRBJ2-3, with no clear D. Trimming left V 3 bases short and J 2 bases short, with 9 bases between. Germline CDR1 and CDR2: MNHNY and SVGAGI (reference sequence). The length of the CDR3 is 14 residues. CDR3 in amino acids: CASSYMRSTDTQYF. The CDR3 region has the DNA TGTGCCAGCAGTTATATGAGATCCACAGATACGCAGTATTTT.

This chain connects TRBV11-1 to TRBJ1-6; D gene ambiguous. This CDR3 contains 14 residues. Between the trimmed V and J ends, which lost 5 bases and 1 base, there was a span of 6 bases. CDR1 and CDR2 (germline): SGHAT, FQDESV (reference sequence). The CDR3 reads CASSGGSYNSPLHF. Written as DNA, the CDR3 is TGTGCCAGCAGCGGCGGTTCCTATAATTCACCCCTCCACTTT. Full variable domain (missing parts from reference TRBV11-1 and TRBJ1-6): EAEVAQSPRYKITEKSQAVAFWCDPISGHATLYWYRQILGQGPELLVQFQDESVVDDSQLPKDRFSAERLKGVDSTLKIQPAELGDSAMYLCASSGGSYNSPLHFGNGTRLTVT.

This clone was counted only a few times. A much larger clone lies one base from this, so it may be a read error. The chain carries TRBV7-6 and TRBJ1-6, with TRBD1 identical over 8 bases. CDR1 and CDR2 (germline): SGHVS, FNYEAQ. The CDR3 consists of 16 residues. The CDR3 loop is CSSSLGPRDRSSPLHF. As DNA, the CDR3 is TGTTCCAGCAGCTTGGGACCCCGGGACAGGTCTTCACCCCTCCACTTT.

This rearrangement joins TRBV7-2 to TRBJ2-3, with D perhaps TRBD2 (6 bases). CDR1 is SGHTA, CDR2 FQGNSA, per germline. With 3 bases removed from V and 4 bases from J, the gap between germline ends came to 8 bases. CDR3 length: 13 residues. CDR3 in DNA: TGTGCCAGCAGCTTCGGGGGACCAGATACGCAGTATTTT. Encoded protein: CASSFGGPDTQYF.

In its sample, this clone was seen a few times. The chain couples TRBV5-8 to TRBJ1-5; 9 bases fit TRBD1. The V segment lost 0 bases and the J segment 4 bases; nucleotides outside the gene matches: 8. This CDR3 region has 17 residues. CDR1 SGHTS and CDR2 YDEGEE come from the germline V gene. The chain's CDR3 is CASSLAPDGTGNQPQHF. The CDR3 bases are TGTGCCAGCAGCTTGGCCCCCGACGGGACAGGGAATCAGCCCCAGCATTTT.

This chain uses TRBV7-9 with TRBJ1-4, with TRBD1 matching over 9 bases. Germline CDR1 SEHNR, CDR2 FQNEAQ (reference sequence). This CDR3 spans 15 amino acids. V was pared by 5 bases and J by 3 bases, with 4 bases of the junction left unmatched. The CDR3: CASSMRQGANEKLFF. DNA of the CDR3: TGTGCCAGCAGCATGAGACAGGGGGCTAATGAAAAACTGTTTTTT.

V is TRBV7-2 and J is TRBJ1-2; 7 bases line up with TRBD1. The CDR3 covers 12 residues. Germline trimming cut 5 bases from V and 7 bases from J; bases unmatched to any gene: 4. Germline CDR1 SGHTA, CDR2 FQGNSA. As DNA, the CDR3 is TGTGCCAGCAGCACGACAGGGATTGGCTACACCTTC. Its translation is CASSTTGIGYTF.

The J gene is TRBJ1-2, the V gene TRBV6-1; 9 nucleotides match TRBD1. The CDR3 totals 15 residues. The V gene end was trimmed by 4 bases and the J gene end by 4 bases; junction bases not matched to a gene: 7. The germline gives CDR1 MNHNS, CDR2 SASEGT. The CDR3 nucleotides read TGTGCCAGCAGTGGTTGGGGGACAGGGCCCTATGGCTACACCTTC. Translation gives CASSGWGTGPYGYTF.